This T cell receptor (beta chain) was retrieved from a study of graft-versus-host responses after intestinal transplantation. Study-level points and caveats: Allografts from individuals with graft-donor T cell macrochimerism displayed high graft-versus-host to host-versus-graft clonal ratios.

Only in-frame clones appear in the TCRdb table, and some are missing; sequencing was by immunoSEQ multiplex PCR. The table lists around 35,000 clones, approximately 86% of them singletons. Graft specimens yielded both intraepithelial and lamina propria lymphocytes. In the case of this clone: Antigen specificity is unknown.

The CDR3 is made up of 15 amino acids. The germline V gene encodes CDR1 LNHDA and CDR2 SQIVND (reference sequence). This material consisted of ileum tissue, taken about 28 weeks after intestinal transplant. The rearrangement links TRBV19 to TRBJ2-5, with 7 bases that match TRBD1. The J call could be wrong; TRBJ2-7 is a better fit for the DNA end. The source is a human patient who received an intestinal transplant, so some T cells may come from the graft donor. The CDR3 sequence: CASSGTYRGGYEQYF. The CDR3 DNA is TGTGCCAGTAGTGGCACCTACAGGGGCGGCTACGAGCAGTACTTC.